This passage covers 17 T cell receptor beta chains from one sample sequenced in a study of molecular identifiers for immune sequencing clone quantification. TCRdb reprocessed the PCR reads with MiXCR, giving one entry per CDR3 protein. The table lists about 640,000 distinct CDR3 sequences, nearly 20% of them singletons. Input material: naive CD8+ T cells from blood, with Jurkat cell RNA spiked in. Subset reported: FACS-sorted CD8+CD4-CCR7+CD45RA+ naive T cells. The receptor set was obtained from a human donor in good health. Some libraries in this study had Jurkat cell RNA spiked in.

The sample holds many counts of this clonotype. V and J are TRBV6-5 and TRBJ2-5; 15 bases map to TRBD2. V dropped 4 bases and J dropped 1; count of bases not matched to a gene: 1. The CDR3 runs 16 residues. Germline V CDR1 and CDR2: MNHEY, SVGAGI. The CDR3 DNA reads TGTGCCAGCAGTTGGACTAGCGGGGGGGTCCAAGAGACCCAGTACTTC. This codes for CASSWTSGGVQETQYF.

Ten or more counts support this clonotype. This chain joins TRBV5-5 and TRBJ1-3; D remains unclear. This CDR3 is built from 15 residues. CDR1 is SGHKS, CDR2 YYEKEE, per germline (reference sequence). V lost 5 bases, J lost 0 bases, and 12 bases lay in between. The DNA for the CDR3 is TGTGCCAGCAGTAAAACACCCGACTCTGGAAACACCATATATTTT. Translated: CASSKTPDSGNTIYF.

This clonotype was seen at least ten times. The chain carries TRBV7-6 and TRBJ2-2; unclear D gene. V gave up 3 bases and J gave up 3 bases, with 5 bases separating them. Germline loops: CDR1 SGHVS, CDR2 FNYEAQ. The CDR3 extends over 13 amino acids. Here the CDR3 reads CASSFGDTGELFF. The CDR3 DNA sequence: TGTGCCAGCAGCTTCGGTGACACCGGGGAGCTGTTTTTT.

Many counts were recorded for this clonotype. The chain joins TRBV30 to TRBJ2-7; 8 positions agree with TRBD1. Per the germline V gene, CDR1 is GTSNPN and CDR2 is SVGIG (reference sequence). The CDR3 totals 15 residues. V lost 5 bases and J lost 5; bases outside the gene matches: 14. CDR3 DNA sequence: TGTGCCTGGGACAGAACCGGGACAGGAGGCGACGAGCAGTACTTC. Its protein is CAWDRTGTGGDEQYF.

The table lists this clonotype with a few counts. The chain joins TRBV19 to TRBJ1-5, with 8 bases matching TRBD1. The V segment lost 3 bases and the J segment 3 bases; nucleotides outside the gene matches: 19. Looked up from germline, CDR1 is LNHDA and CDR2 is SQIVND (reference sequence). This CDR3 spans 20 amino acids. This chain's CDR3 is CASSIQEGDFPGQVNQPQHF. DNA of the CDR3: TGTGCCAGTAGTATTCAGGAGGGGGATTTCCCGGGACAGGTCAATCAGCCCCAGCATTTT.

This clonotype was observed at least ten times. The chain couples TRBV24-1 to TRBJ2-1; no firm D call. The V end was cut by 3 bases, the J end by 5 bases, with 7 bases between. CDR3 size: 13 residues. Germline V gene lookup returns CDR1 KGHDR and CDR2 SFDVKD. CDR3 DNA: TGTGCCACCAGTGATAGAAACAACAATGAGCAGTTCTTC. Translated: CATSDRNNNEQFF.

In its sample, this clonotype was seen many times. The chain links TRBV20-1 to TRBJ2-7, with D possibly being TRBD1 (5 bases). The CDR3 covers 15 residues. Trimming removed 0 bases at V and 2 bases at J, with 14 bases between. Germline CDR1 and CDR2: DFQATT and SNEGSKA (reference sequence). CDR3 sequence reads: CSARDPNRSPYEQYF. CDR3 bases: TGCAGTGCTAGAGACCCGAACAGGAGCCCCTACGAGCAGTACTTC.

This rearrangement joins TRBV29-1 to TRBJ2-3; D unresolved. The tail of the sequence fits TRBJ1-5 better, so the J call may be wrong. This CDR3 has 11 amino acids. Germline values: CDR1 SQVTM, CDR2 ANQGSEA. In nucleotides, the CDR3 is TGCAGCGACCAAAAAGGAGATACGCAGCATTTT. Translating it yields CSDQKGDTQHF.

For this clonotype: Being one base from a much bigger clone, this may be a read error. J is TRBJ2-3 and V is TRBV20-1, with 8 bases fitting TRBD1. This CDR3 has 15 residues. Germline CDR1 and CDR2: DFQATT and SNEGSKA (reference sequence). With 2 bases clipped from V and 6 bases from J, the junction kept 10 bases outside the gene matches. This chain's CDR3 is CSARSVRGLRDTQYF. The CDR3 region has the DNA TGCAGTGCTAGATCGGTCAGGGGGCTCCGGGATACGCAGTATTTT.

V and J are TRBV28 and TRBJ2-7; TRBD2 is a possible D gene (5 bases). Trimming took off 6 bases at V and 6 bases at J, with 18 bases between the two ends. In germline, CDR1 is MDHEN, CDR2 SYDVKM. This CDR3 has 14 residues. CDR3 protein: CASRTLAGIGEQYF. The CDR3 nucleotides read TGTGCCAGCAGAACCTTAGCCGGGATTGGCGAGCAGTACTTC.

With respect to this clonotype: At one end, the junction sequence differs from germline, possibly due to a read error. The chain joins TRBV4-1 to TRBJ2-7; possibly TRBD1 or TRBD2 for D (5 bases each). Germline V gives CDR1 MGHRA, CDR2 YSYEKL. CDR3 length: 15 amino acids. This CDR3 is CASSQHRGGLYGQYF. The CDR3 DNA sequence: TGCGCCAGCAGCCAACATCGGGGCGGATTATACGGGCAGTACTTC.

Details on this clonotype: The junction shows a germline mismatch at one end, possibly a read error. The V call is TRBV6-5, the J call TRBJ1-1; D may be TRBD1 (6 bases). CDR1 and CDR2 from the germline V gene are MNHEY and SVGAGI. The CDR3 consists of 11 residues. The CDR3 sequence: CAGSRGTEAFF. The CDR3 nucleotides are TGTGCCGGCAGCAGGGGCACTGAAGCTTTCTTT.

This clonotype came up many times. This sequence joins TRBV27 and TRBJ2-2; D is unresolved. Germline assignment: CDR1 MNHEY and CDR2 SMNVEV (reference sequence). This CDR3 is built from 13 residues. Trimming pared 2 bases from V and 5 bases from J, leaving 6 bases between. The CDR3 loop is CASSLLQTGELFF. The CDR3, as DNA: TGTGCCAGCAGTTTACTCCAGACCGGGGAGCTGTTTTTT.

This clonotype was detected many times. This sequence joins TRBV7-9 and TRBJ1-1; 8 nucleotides match TRBD1. This CDR3 has 14 amino acids. From germline, CDR1 is SEHNR and CDR2 FQNEAQ (reference sequence). Trimming at V came to 9 bases and at J to 5 bases, leaving 11 bases not matched to a gene. The CDR3 spells CASGVETGDTEAFF. For the CDR3, the DNA is TGTGCCAGTGGCGTGGAGACAGGGGATACTGAAGCTTTCTTT.

The table lists this clonotype with a count of one. The genes are TRBV4-1 and TRBJ1-5; no firm D call. The V gene lost 3 bases and the J gene lost 7 bases, with 13 bases spanning the gap. The CDR3 runs 14 residues. Germline CDR1 is MGHRA and CDR2 is YSYEKL. The CDR3 is CASSQGNWVQPQHF. The CDR3 nucleotides read TGCGCCAGCAGCCAGGGCAATTGGGTGCAGCCCCAGCATTTT.

The chain recombines TRBV4-1 with TRBJ1-1; tentatively, D is TRBD1 (6 bases). CDR1 is MGHRA and CDR2 is YSYEKL in the germline V gene. V shed 5 bases and J shed 3 bases, with 19 bases lying between them. The CDR3 runs 16 residues. DNA of the CDR3: TGCGCCAGCAGCGCCATCCGCGGGGGCGCGGACACTGAAGCTTTCTTT. Its translation: CASSAIRGGADTEAFF.

The rearrangement uses TRBV27 and TRBJ2-7, with D unclear. The V and J ends lost 2 bases and 0 bases respectively, with 14 bases between them. CDR1 MNHEY and CDR2 SMNVEV come from the germline V gene (reference sequence). This CDR3 spans 16 amino acids. This CDR3 reads CASSLGQSTISYEQYF. As DNA, the CDR3 is TGTGCCAGCAGTTTAGGGCAGAGTACCATCTCCTACGAGCAGTACTTC.